The 23 T cell receptor beta chains below come from one sample, sequenced in a study of T cell responses to AZD1222 COVID-19 vaccine. Produced via immunoSEQ multiplex PCR; TCRdb's table is partial and in-frame only. The table includes around 130,000 clones, around nine tenths detected once. Sequencing used peripheral blood, obtained 28 days after the second AZD1222 dose. The receptors shown here come from an adult who received the AZD1222 COVID-19 vaccine.

The V and J genes are TRBV5-4 and TRBJ1-2; D uncertain. This CDR3 spans 11 amino acids. V lost 0 bases and J 8 bases, leaving 5 bases between the germline ends. Per the germline V gene, CDR1 is SGHNT and CDR2 is YYREEE (reference sequence). CDR3: CASSLVGGYTF. CDR3 nucleotides: TGTGCCAGCAGCTTGGTAGGGGGCTACACCTTC.

This clone has only one observation. The chain carries TRBV10-2 and TRBJ1-3, with a weak D call TRBD1 (5 bases). The CDR3 length is 14 residues. CDR1 is WSHSY, CDR2 SAAADI, per germline. V shed 2 bases and J shed 2 bases, with 7 bases lying between them. The CDR3 DNA is TGCGCCAGCAGTGAGCTGGGGCCTGGAAACACCATATATTTT. Translation gives CASSELGPGNTIYF.

The V call is TRBV3-1 (or the pseudogene TRBV3-2), the J call TRBJ1-5; TRBD1 matches 9 bases. Germline V gives CDR1 LGHDT, CDR2 YNNKEL (reference sequence). The CDR3 has 18 amino acids. The trim removed 3 bases at V and 4 bases at J, leaving 13 bases unmatched. CDR3 amino acids: CASSHNRGTGLVNQPQHF. The CDR3 bases are TGTGCCAGCAGCCATAACCGAGGGACAGGGCTTGTTAATCAGCCCCAGCATTTT.

The rearrangement uses TRBV19 and TRBJ2-2, with D perhaps TRBD1 (6 bases). CDR3 length: 14 amino acids. Trimming stripped 4 bases from V and 6 bases from J, with 12 bases between. Looked up from germline, CDR1 is LNHDA and CDR2 is SQIVND (reference sequence). The CDR3 DNA follows: TGTGCCAGTAGTAGCATACAGGGCTCCGGGGAGCTGTTTTTT. Translating gives CASSSIQGSGELFF.

The chain carries TRBV3-1 (or the pseudogene TRBV3-2) and TRBJ1-1; D may be TRBD1 (5 bases). V shed 0 bases and J shed 7 bases, with 18 bases lying between them. Germline values: CDR1 LGHDT, CDR2 YNNKEL (reference sequence). CDR3 length: 16 residues. The CDR3 DNA is TGTGCCAGCAGCCAAGAGTTGAGGCAGCGTGGGGGTGAAGCTTTCTTT. It codes for CASSQELRQRGGEAFF.

DNA for the CDR3: TGTGCCAGCAGCTCCACTAGCGGGAGGTCCCCAGATACGCAGTATTTT. This sequence encodes CASSSTSGRSPDTQYF. The chain employs TRBV7-9 and TRBJ2-3, with TRBD2 identical over 12 bases. The CDR3 has 16 amino acids. Trimming cost V 4 bases and J 4 bases; bases outside gene matches: 6. CDR1 and CDR2 (germline): SEHNR, FQNEAQ (reference sequence).

The gene calls are TRBV29-1 and TRBJ1-2; no clear D gene. Germline CDR1 and CDR2: SQVTM and ANQGSEA. The CDR3 length is 12 residues. The CDR3 DNA sequence: TGCCGGCGGAGGATAAGGGACTATGGCTACACCTTC. Its translation is CRRRIRDYGYTF.

V gene TRBV5-4 combines with J gene TRBJ2-5, with D uncertain. The V end was cut by 5 bases, the J end by 3 bases, with 17 bases between. The germline CDR1 and CDR2 sequences are SGHNT and YYREEE (reference sequence). This CDR3 spans 15 amino acids. In DNA, the CDR3 is TGTGCCAGCAGGTGGGCAGGATCGTTGAAAGAGACCCAGTACTTC. It codes for CASRWAGSLKETQYF.

The chain joins TRBV20-1 to TRBJ2-7; possibly TRBD2 for D (6 bases). V was pared by 6 bases and J by 4 bases, with 10 bases between. This CDR3 is built from 11 residues. Germline V CDR1 and CDR2: DFQATT, SNEGSKA (reference sequence). The chain's CDR3 is CSAPAGYEQYF. Here the CDR3 DNA reads TGCAGTGCCCCGGCGGGATACGAGCAGTACTTC.

The CDR3 DNA sequence: TGTGCCAGCTCCCTTTCGACGGAAAGCTCCTACGAGCAGTACTTC. It is translated as CASSLSTESSYEQYF. The chain uses TRBV18 and TRBJ2-7, with unresolved D. This CDR3 region has 15 residues. V was cut by 6 bases and J by 0 bases, with 15 bases left in between. The germline CDR1 and CDR2 sequences are KGHSH and LQKENI.

The chain carries TRBV9 and TRBJ1-2; no clear D gene. The V gene lost 3 bases and the J gene lost 1 base, with 7 bases spanning the gap. This CDR3 contains 13 residues. CDR1 is SGDLS, CDR2 YYNGEE, per germline. CDR3 sequence: CASSGGFNYGYTF. The DNA for the CDR3 is TGTGCCAGCAGCGGAGGCTTTAACTATGGCTACACCTTC.

The chain uses TRBV18 and TRBJ2-2; weak D call: TRBD2 (6 bases). Trimming removed 3 bases from V and 5 bases from J, with 10 bases in between. CDR1 is KGHSH, CDR2 LQKENI, per germline. The CDR3 consists of 14 residues. The CDR3: CASSPLRGTGELFF. The CDR3 DNA sequence: TGTGCCAGCTCACCCCTCCGGGGGACCGGGGAGCTGTTTTTT.

The chain joins TRBV29-1 to TRBJ1-5, with 7 bases identical to TRBD1. Trimming took 7 bases from V and 3 from J; bases not matched to a gene: 9. Looked up from germline, CDR1 is SQVTM and CDR2 is ANQGSEA. The CDR3 is 14 amino acids. The CDR3 region is CSDSGTETNQPQHF. The DNA for the CDR3 is TGCAGCGACTCCGGGACAGAGACCAATCAGCCCCAGCATTTT.

The rearrangement uses TRBV7-2 and TRBJ1-1; D remains unclear. The CDR3 runs to 13 residues. Germline values: CDR1 SGHTA, CDR2 FQGNSA. Trimming cost V 2 bases and J 10 bases, with 14 bases left between them. CDR3 sequence (DNA): TGTGCCAGCAGCTTAAGTCCGGTGATAGGAGCTTTCTTT. The encoded protein is CASSLSPVIGAFF.

The V and J genes are TRBV6-5 and TRBJ1-1; D gene uncertain. The CDR3 is 11 residues long. The ends were cut back, 8 bases at V and 4 bases at J, with 8 bases in the middle. Germline V gene sequence: CDR1 MNHEY, CDR2 SVGAGI. For the CDR3, the DNA is TGTGCCAGCCCGACTGGCACTGAAGCTTTCTTT. Translation: CASPTGTEAFF.

The chain links TRBV4-2 to TRBJ1-3; the match to TRBD1 covers 8 bases. Germline V gene sequence: CDR1 LGHNA, CDR2 YNFKEQ. CDR3 size: 16 residues. Trimming cost V 1 base and J 6 bases; bases outside gene matches: 8. The CDR3 here is CASSQADRAKENTIYF. CDR3 in DNA: TGTGCCAGCAGCCAAGCGGACAGGGCAAAGGAAAACACCATATATTTT.

The V and J genes are TRBV19 and TRBJ2-1, with 7 bases aligning to TRBD1. V lost 0 bases to trimming and J lost 2 bases; unmatched junction nucleotides: 7. Germline CDR1 is LNHDA and CDR2 is SQIVND (reference sequence). This CDR3 has 17 residues. The CDR3 loop reads CASSIDQGTVPYNEQFF. As DNA, the CDR3 is TGTGCCAGTAGTATAGATCAAGGGACAGTCCCCTACAATGAGCAGTTCTTC.

The chain couples TRBV5-1 to TRBJ2-4; 7 bases are shared with TRBD1. The CDR3 has 16 amino acids. Germline-derived CDR1 and CDR2 are SGHRS and YFSETQ. The trim removed 3 bases at V and 0 bases at J, leaving 6 bases unmatched. The CDR3 DNA is TGCGCCAGCAGCTCAGGGGGTCCGGAAGCCAAAAACATTCAGTACTTC. This codes for CASSSGGPEAKNIQYF.

The chain recombines TRBV3-1 (or the pseudogene TRBV3-2) with TRBJ2-5; D is uncertain. V gave up 0 bases and J gave up 7 bases, with 12 bases separating them. The CDR3 runs 14 residues. CDR1 LGHDT and CDR2 YNNKEL come from the germline V gene (reference sequence). The CDR3 nucleotides read TGTGCCAGCAGCCAAGACCACGGCCCGGGGACCCAGTACTTC. This sequence encodes CASSQDHGPGTQYF.

The rearrangement links TRBV11-2 to TRBJ1-6, with 7 bases matching TRBD1. This CDR3 has 14 residues. Germline assignment: CDR1 SGHAT and CDR2 FQNNGV. The junction had 0 bases not matched to a gene; V was cut back by 1 base and J by 6 bases. This chain's CDR3 is CASSLAGGNSPLHF. The CDR3 bases are TGTGCCAGCAGCTTAGCAGGGGGTAATTCACCCCTCCACTTT.

The genes are TRBV12-5 and TRBJ1-5; possibly TRBD1 for D (6 bases). The V end was cut by 2 bases, the J end by 6 bases, with 8 bases between. CDR3 length: 13 residues. Per germline, CDR1 LGHNT and CDR2 FRNRAP. The CDR3 DNA reads TGTGCTAGTGGTTTGAGGGGGGTTCAGCCCCAGCATTTT. Its protein is CASGLRGVQPQHF.

The V call is TRBV7-2, the J call TRBJ1-4; D unclear. The V end lost 5 bases, the J end lost 3 bases, and 19 bases lay between the germline ends. The germline V gene encodes CDR1 SGHTA and CDR2 FQGNSA. The CDR3 covers 17 residues. The CDR3 sequence is CASSPNVRIGANEKLFF. The DNA for the CDR3 is TGTGCCAGCAGCCCCAACGTCAGAATTGGGGCTAATGAAAAACTGTTTTTT. Filled out from reference TRBV7-2 and TRBJ1-4, the complete variable domain reads GAGVSQSPSNKVTEKGKDVELRCDPISGHTALYWYRQSLGQGLEFLIYFQGNSAPDKSGLPSDRFSAERTGGSVSTLTIQRTQQEDSAVYLCASSPNVRIGANEKLFFGSGTQLSVL.

J is TRBJ2-3 and V is TRBV4-3; D unclear. CDR3 length equals 15 residues. V lost 1 base to trimming and J lost 2 bases, with 10 bases between them. The V gene's germline CDR1 is LGHNA and CDR2 YSLEER. As DNA, the CDR3 is TGCGCCAGCAGCCAAGCGCAGCGATCCACAGATACGCAGTATTTT. It codes for CASSQAQRSTDTQYF.